This TCR beta chain is drawn from a study of CD8 T cells in ankylosing spondylitis. Many counts were recorded for this clonotype. A single record per CDR3 protein comes from TCRdb applying MiXCR to the 5' RACE reads. The table shows a few hundred thousand distinct CDR3 sequences, with 10% occurring only once. CDR3 size: 15 residues. In germline, CDR1 is DFQATT, CDR2 SNEGSKA (reference sequence). Trimming removed 1 base from V and 3 bases from J, with 13 bases in between. The sequence was obtained from a male donor with ankylosing spondylitis or in good health (not recorded which). Sequenced sample: blood, either unsorted or a sorted T cell fraction (not recorded which). The V gene is TRBV20-1, the J gene TRBJ2-1; TRBD2 might be the D (5 bases). This chain's CDR3 is CSARGSLAFYNEQFF. The CDR3 DNA sequence: TGCAGTGCTAGAGGTTCCCTAGCCTTCTACAATGAGCAGTTCTTC.